This passage covers 29 T cell receptor beta chains from one sample sequenced in a study of beta chain features in type 1 diabetes. The study's findings and limits: Among patients with Type 1 diabetes, TCRB CDR3s were moderately but significantly shorter in every one of the four CD4+ subsets.

The whole isolated RNA underwent reverse transcription, so sequencing captured expressed TCRB transcripts. Produced via immunoSEQ multiplex PCR; TCRdb's table is partial and in-frame only. Among roughly 350,000 clones listed, over 8.5% were seen once. The antigens of these receptors remain unknown. Material for sequencing was central memory CD4+ T cells from blood. Source of these receptors: a man younger than 40 with type 1 diabetes.

CDR3 DNA: TGTGCCAGCAGCCTAGGGGTACGGGAGGGCGGCGAGCAGTACTTC. Its protein is CASSLGVREGGEQYF. The chain joins TRBV7-2 to TRBJ2-7, with TRBD2 identical over 8 bases. The CDR3 extends over 15 amino acids. The germline gives CDR1 SGHTA, CDR2 FQGNSA. V dropped 5 bases and J dropped 6; count of bases not matched to a gene: 12.

For this clone: This sample also contains other DNA sequences that code for the same CDR3. The rearrangement links TRBV9 to TRBJ2-7, with 7 bases that match TRBD2. Trimming took 0 bases from V and 3 from J; bases not matched to a gene: 3. The germline gives CDR1 SGDLS, CDR2 YYNGEE. This CDR3 region has 14 residues. Written as DNA, the CDR3 is TGTGCCAGCAGCGTAGGCCCGGGGGGCTACGAGCAGTACTTC. This encodes CASSVGPGGYEQYF.

A few counts support this clone. The chain is built from TRBV4-2 and TRBJ2-3; TRBD2 agrees at 11 bases. Germline V gives CDR1 LGHNA, CDR2 YNFKEQ. J was trimmed by 5 bases and V by 0 bases; bases with no gene match: 1. CDR3 size: 15 residues. The CDR3 bases are TGTGCCAGCAGCCAAGACGGGACTAGCGGAGATACGCAGTATTTT. Amino acid sequence: CASSQDGTSGDTQYF.

This clone was found a few times. The chain has TRBV28 and TRBJ1-1, with D possibly TRBD1 on 6 matching bases. CDR1 is MDHEN and CDR2 is SYDVKM in the germline V gene. Trimming shortened V by 7 bases and J by 9 bases, and 18 bases separated the two germline ends. The CDR3 runs to 13 residues. The CDR3 DNA is TGTGCCAGCATTTTCACCGGGACACCGAAAGCTTTCTTT. It encodes CASIFTGTPKAFF.

The rearrangement links TRBV19 to TRBJ1-2; unclear D gene. The CDR3 totals 12 residues. Between the trimmed V and J ends, which lost 2 bases and 6 bases, there was a span of 7 bases. Germline V CDR1 and CDR2: LNHDA, SQIVND (reference sequence). CDR3 residues: CASSILGHGYTF. The DNA of the CDR3 is TGTGCCAGTAGTATATTGGGCCATGGCTACACCTTC.

The chain recombines TRBV10-1 with TRBJ2-7, with TRBD2 identical over 14 bases. V was pared by 7 bases and J by 6 bases, with 8 bases of the junction left unmatched. The CDR3 covers 15 residues. In germline, CDR1 is WNHNN, CDR2 SYGVQD (reference sequence). In DNA, the CDR3 is TGCGCCAGCAACACCGGGACTAGCGGGAGCGGCGAGCAGTACTTC. It encodes CASNTGTSGSGEQYF.

This clone has a handful of counts. V and J are TRBV7-2 and TRBJ2-7; maybe TRBD1 (6 bases). Germline lookup yields CDR1 SGHTA and CDR2 FQGNSA. This CDR3 has 17 residues. Trimming took off 2 bases at V and 3 bases at J, with 20 bases between the two ends. CDR3 protein: CASSLTGHPYAFYEQYF. In DNA, the CDR3 is TGTGCCAGCAGCTTAACGGGACACCCGTATGCCTTCTACGAGCAGTACTTC.

Ten or more counts support this clone. The V gene is TRBV10-3, the J gene TRBJ2-1; no clear D. Germline assignment: CDR1 ENHRY and CDR2 SYGVKD. The CDR3 is 12 amino acids. V was shortened by 4 bases and J by 7 bases, with 8 bases between the two germline ends. CDR3 amino acids: CAISGKVNEQFF. The CDR3 coding sequence is TGTGCCATCAGTGGTAAGGTAAATGAGCAGTTCTTC.

On this clone itself: This likely came from a read error, as a far larger clone is one base away. The chain employs TRBV6-1 and TRBJ2-7, with 7 positions matching TRBD1. The CDR3 contains 13 residues. V dropped 3 bases and J dropped 6; count of bases not matched to a gene: 5. Per germline, CDR1 MNHNS and CDR2 SASEGT. The CDR3 is CASSEGQSSEQYF. The CDR3 DNA is TGTGCCAGCAGTGAGGGACAGTCGTCCGAGCAGTACTTC.

This clone was observed a handful of times. The genes are TRBV7-9 and TRBJ2-3; 13 bases align to TRBD2. Looked up from germline, CDR1 is SEHNR and CDR2 is FQNEAQ (reference sequence). V lost 5 bases to trimming and J lost 7 bases; unmatched junction nucleotides: 9. The CDR3 runs to 16 residues. For the CDR3, the DNA is TGTGCCAGCAGCCGACCCGGGACTAGCGGGACAAATACGCAGTATTTT. This gives the protein CASSRPGTSGTNTQYF.

The sample holds many counts of this clone. This chain connects TRBV7-2 to TRBJ2-4; 14 bases match TRBD2. V was pared by 3 bases and J by 0 bases, with 4 bases of the junction left unmatched. The CDR3 runs to 18 residues. Germline loops: CDR1 SGHTA, CDR2 FQGNSA. The CDR3 nucleotides are TGTGCCAGCAGCTTCGGACTAGCGGGGGGTTTAGCCAAAAACATTCAGTACTTC. Its translation is CASSFGLAGGLAKNIQYF. Full variable domain (outside the CDR3, taken from reference TRBV7-2 and TRBJ2-4): GAGVSQSPSNKVTEKGKDVELRCDPISGHTALYWYRQSLGQGLEFLIYFQGNSAPDKSGLPSDRFSAERTGGSVSTLTIQRTQQEDSAVYLCASSFGLAGGLAKNIQYFGAGTRLSVL.

The chain couples TRBV7-2 to TRBJ2-6; D call uncertain. Germline V CDR1 and CDR2: SGHTA, FQGNSA. V was shortened by 4 bases and J by 0 bases, with 7 bases between the two germline ends. The CDR3 runs 15 residues. The CDR3 region has the DNA TGTGCCAGCAGCTCTCGAGGCTCTGGGGCCAACGTCCTGACTTTC. Translated: CASSSRGSGANVLTF.

This clone was seen at least ten times. The CDR3 DNA reads TGTGCCAGCAGCGAGCAAGCCGGGACAGGGGGAACAAAAAACATTCAGTACTTC. It translates to CASSEQAGTGGTKNIQYF. This rearrangement joins TRBV5-5 to TRBJ2-4; 11 nucleotides line up with TRBD1. The CDR3 has 18 residues. CDR1 SGHKS and CDR2 YYEKEE come from the germline V gene (reference sequence). The trim removed 4 bases at V and 4 bases at J, leaving 13 bases unmatched.

This clone was counted a few times. DNA for the CDR3: TGCAGCGTTGAAGGGGGCGCAGTTGAAAAACTGTTTTTT. Amino acids: CSVEGGAVEKLFF. The V and J genes are TRBV29-1 and TRBJ1-4; D perhaps matches TRBD1 (5 bases). The V and J ends lost 1 base and 7 bases respectively, with 10 bases between them. The CDR3 totals 13 residues. CDR1 and CDR2 from the germline V gene are SQVTM and ANQGSEA.

The CDR3 sequence is CASSDRDGGGGYTF. The CDR3 nucleotides are TGTGCCAGCAGTGACAGGGATGGAGGGGGTGGCTACACCTTC. V and J are TRBV27 and TRBJ1-2; 7 bases match TRBD1. Trimming took 5 bases from V and 7 from J; bases not matched to a gene: 10. CDR3 length: 14 residues. In germline, CDR1 is MNHEY, CDR2 SMNVEV (reference sequence).

This clone was seen a handful of times. This CDR3 is also generated by other DNA sequences in the sample. The chain couples TRBV19 to TRBJ2-2; no firm D call. Germline CDR1 LNHDA, CDR2 SQIVND (reference sequence). The CDR3 runs to 14 residues. Between the trimmed V and J ends, which lost 1 base and 6 bases, there was a span of 9 bases. The CDR3 loop is CASSIVGLAGELFF. DNA for the CDR3: TGTGCCAGTAGTATAGTTGGGTTGGCCGGGGAGCTGTTTTTT.

Ten or more counts support this clone. The gene calls are TRBV7-2 and TRBJ2-5, with 9 bases lining up with TRBD2. CDR3 size: 15 residues. V shed 5 bases and J 5 bases; nucleotides not matched to a gene: 9. Germline assignment: CDR1 SGHTA and CDR2 FQGNSA. CDR3 bases: TGTGCCAGCAGCCCCCCTGGCGGGAGGGGGGAGACCCAGTACTTC. Translating gives CASSPPGGRGETQYF.

This clone was seen just once. The CDR3 DNA reads as TGTGCCAGCAGTCCGACGACAGCTAACTATGGCTACACCTTC. This gives the protein CASSPTTANYGYTF. J is TRBJ1-2 and V is TRBV27; a possible D gene is TRBD1 (5 bases). Looked up from germline, CDR1 is MNHEY and CDR2 is SMNVEV (reference sequence). V lost 5 bases, J lost 0 bases, and 10 bases lay in between. The CDR3 runs 14 residues.

This rearrangement joins TRBV19 to TRBJ2-1; D might be TRBD2 (6 bases). Trimming pared 9 bases from V and 7 bases from J, leaving 16 bases between. Per germline, CDR1 LNHDA and CDR2 SQIVND (reference sequence). The CDR3 covers 13 residues. CDR3 DNA sequence: TGTGCCAGCCAGGACTACGTGGGTAATGAGCAGTTCTTC. Amino acids: CASQDYVGNEQFF.

This clone was counted a few times. The chain links TRBV18 to TRBJ1-2; TRBD1 is a possible D gene (5 bases). V was cut by 3 bases and J by 8 bases, with 22 bases left in between. This CDR3 has 16 residues. Germline V gives CDR1 KGHSH, CDR2 LQKENI. Written as DNA, the CDR3 is TGTGCCAGCTCACCCAATTCCAGGGATCCCCTTATCGGCTACACCTTC. Residues: CASSPNSRDPLIGYTF.

This clone was counted a few times. This chain connects TRBV11-1 to TRBJ2-1; unclear D gene. Per the germline V gene, CDR1 is SGHAT and CDR2 is FQDESV (reference sequence). The CDR3 is 14 amino acids. Trimming removed 0 bases at V and 6 bases at J, with 9 bases between. Here the CDR3 DNA reads TGTGCCAGCAGCTTAGCGGGCCAGTTCAATGAGCAGTTCTTC. Encoded protein: CASSLAGQFNEQFF.

V is TRBV10-3 and J is TRBJ2-7; D might be TRBD2 (6 bases). Germline assignment: CDR1 ENHRY and CDR2 SYGVKD. The CDR3 runs to 16 residues. The V and J ends lost 2 bases and 3 bases respectively, with 17 bases between them. CDR3 bases: TGTGCCATCAGTGAGGTGGAGGGAAAGTCCGGCTACGAGCAGTACTTC. Translation: CAISEVEGKSGYEQYF.

In this sample, this clone turned up a few times. This chain links TRBV27 with TRBJ1-4; perhaps TRBD1 as D (5 bases). The V and J ends lost 6 bases and 0 bases respectively, with 8 bases between them. Germline V CDR1 and CDR2: MNHEY, SMNVEV (reference sequence). The length of the CDR3 is 14 residues. The CDR3 protein is CASRQGATNEKLFF. CDR3 DNA: TGTGCCAGCAGGCAGGGAGCAACTAATGAAAAACTGTTTTTT.

This clone was recorded a few times. V is TRBV5-4 and J is TRBJ2-2, with D possibly being TRBD2 (5 bases). From germline, CDR1 is SGHNT and CDR2 YYREEE (reference sequence). V lost 1 base, J lost 2 bases, and 6 bases lay in between. The CDR3 is made up of 14 amino acids. The CDR3 nucleotides read TGTGCCAGCAGCTTGAGCGGAAACACCGGGGAGCTGTTTTTT. Residues: CASSLSGNTGELFF.

This chain connects TRBV9 to TRBJ1-2, with D possibly being TRBD1 (6 bases). The CDR3 spans 16 residues. V was shortened by 2 bases and J by 9 bases, with 23 bases between the two germline ends. Germline lookup yields CDR1 SGDLS and CDR2 YYNGEE. The CDR3 spells CASSVDPLTGPQSYTF. The CDR3 DNA is TGTGCCAGCAGCGTCGATCCCTTAACAGGGCCTCAGAGCTACACCTTC.

In its sample, this clone was seen a few times. This chain links TRBV4-3 with TRBJ2-7; tentative D call: TRBD1 (5 bases). CDR1 and CDR2 (germline): LGHNA, YSLEER. The V end lost 4 bases, the J end lost 4 bases, and 11 bases lay between the germline ends. This CDR3 is 13 amino acids long. The CDR3 nucleotides read TGCGCCAGCAGCCCGACCCCAGGGTACGAGCAGTACTTC. This gives the protein CASSPTPGYEQYF.

This clone was counted only a few times. V is TRBV14 and J is TRBJ2-2; maybe TRBD1 (5 bases). This CDR3 is 14 amino acids long. V lost 7 bases and J 1 base, leaving 10 bases between the germline ends. Germline V gene data show CDR1 as SGHDN and CDR2 as FVKESK. The CDR3 region is CASKQTVNTGELFF. Written as DNA, the CDR3 is TGTGCCAGCAAACAGACAGTGAACACCGGGGAGCTGTTTTTT.

The chain uses TRBV6-1 and TRBJ1-3, with D unresolved. The germline V gene encodes CDR1 MNHNS and CDR2 SASEGT. CDR3 length: 16 amino acids. Trimming left V 2 bases short and J 0 bases short, with 11 bases between. CDR3 sequence (DNA): TGTGCCAGCAGTGAAAACCTCGCAAACTCTGGAAACACCATATATTTT. Protein: CASSENLANSGNTIYF.

This clone was seen many times. The genes are TRBV7-2 and TRBJ2-7, with TRBD1 matching over 7 bases. With V trimmed by 6 bases and J by 4 bases, 3 bases remained unmatched. The CDR3 sequence is 12 residues long. Germline CDR1 reads SGHTA; CDR2 reads FQGNSA. The CDR3 DNA follows: TGTGCCAGCAGTCGACAGGGATACGAGCAGTACTTC. Its protein is CASSRQGYEQYF. Looking up the rest from reference TRBV7-2 and TRBJ2-7 gives the full variable domain: GAGVSQSPSNKVTEKGKDVELRCDPISGHTALYWYRQSLGQGLEFLIYFQGNSAPDKSGLPSDRFSAERTGGSVSTLTIQRTQQEDSAVYLCASSRQGYEQYFGPGTRLTVT.